Following are 16 T cell receptor beta chains from one sample sequenced in a study of response to subunit inactivated influenza vaccine. Each CDR3 protein gets one entry after TCRdb re-called the RT-PCR reads with MiXCR. The table records over 750,000 distinct CDR3 sequences, 21% of them present only once. The starting material was PBMCs from blood, obtained more than 4 days after vaccination. The receptors stem from a man aged 45-65 years who received an inactivated influenza vaccine.

This clonotype was picked up a small number of times. V usage is TRBV27 and J usage is TRBJ2-3; D not certain. V lost 5 bases to trimming and J lost 2 bases, with 11 bases between them. Germline V gene lookup returns CDR1 MNHEY and CDR2 SMNVEV (reference sequence). The CDR3 covers 14 residues. CDR3 coding DNA: TGTGCCAGCAGTGTAGGACGGTACACAGATACGCAGTATTTT. It encodes CASSVGRYTDTQYF.

The V gene is TRBV19, the J gene TRBJ2-2, with TRBD2 matching over 7 bases. With V trimmed by 4 bases and J by 5 bases, 4 bases remained unmatched. CDR1 and CDR2 (germline): LNHDA, SQIVND (reference sequence). The CDR3 has 14 residues. CDR3 coding DNA: TGTGCCAGTAGTACGTCGGGACTAACCGGGGAGCTGTTTTTT. Residues: CASSTSGLTGELFF.

V and J are TRBV10-3 and TRBJ1-3; D perhaps matches TRBD1 (5 bases). Trimming removed 0 bases at V and 4 bases at J, with 7 bases between. Germline values: CDR1 ENHRY, CDR2 SYGVKD. The CDR3 contains 14 residues. CDR3: CAISESQGGNTIYF. The CDR3 DNA reads TGTGCCATCAGTGAGTCGCAGGGAGGAAACACCATATATTTT.

This rearrangement joins TRBV20-1 to TRBJ1-5, with 12 bases aligning to TRBD1. J gave up 9 bases and V 6 bases, and 9 bases lay outside the gene matches. Germline CDR1 reads DFQATT; CDR2 reads SNEGSKA (reference sequence). The length of the CDR3 is 14 residues. CDR3 in amino acids: CSATGTGGLGPQHF. CDR3 DNA sequence: TGCAGTGCAACCGGGACAGGGGGCTTGGGGCCCCAGCATTTT.

The V call is TRBV12-3 or TRBV12-4, the J call TRBJ1-1; TRBD1 is a possible D gene (6 bases). Trimming stripped 6 bases from V and 6 bases from J, with 14 bases between. The CDR3 is 13 amino acids. The CDR3 reads CASRSTGRPEAFF. In DNA form, the CDR3 reads TGTGCCAGCAGGTCGACAGGTAGGCCTGAAGCTTTCTTT.

This clonotype turned up a few times. The rearrangement links TRBV28 to TRBJ2-7; 11 nucleotides match TRBD2. The length of the CDR3 is 18 residues. From germline, CDR1 is MDHEN and CDR2 SYDVKM. J gave up 4 bases and V 5 bases, and 16 bases lay outside the gene matches. The DNA of the CDR3 is TGTGCCAGCAGTGCCCGGGACAGGGAGCTAGCGGGGGGATACGAGCAGTACTTC. Translating it yields CASSARDRELAGGYEQYF.

This clonotype was observed a handful of times. The genes are TRBV2 and TRBJ2-5, with D perhaps assigned TRBD1 or TRBD2 (5 bases each). This CDR3 has 13 residues. Germline V lookup: CDR1 SNHLY, CDR2 FYNNEI. Trimming took off 7 bases at V and 5 bases at J, with 14 bases between the two ends. This CDR3 reads CASNTGPVETQYF. The CDR3 DNA is TGTGCCAGCAATACGGGGCCGGTGGAGACCCAGTACTTC.

This clonotype was counted ten times or more. The chain recombines TRBV5-1 with TRBJ2-3, with a tentative D call TRBD2 (5 bases). The CDR3 contains 15 residues. Trimming removed 0 bases from V and 0 bases from J, with 8 bases in between. Looked up from germline, CDR1 is SGHRS and CDR2 is YFSETQ. DNA for the CDR3: TGCGCCAGCAGCTTGGGGACTCTAAGCACAGATACGCAGTATTTT. The encoded protein is CASSLGTLSTDTQYF.

This clonotype was seen only a few times. The gene calls are TRBV4-3 and TRBJ2-2; perhaps TRBD1 as D (6 bases). Germline V CDR1 and CDR2: LGHNA, YSLEER. This CDR3 is built from 16 residues. V lost 6 bases, J lost 5 bases, and 19 bases lay in between. CDR3 nucleotide sequence: TGCGCCAGCAGTCGTTTCGGGGCAGGGGATACCGGGGAGCTGTTTTTT. Its translation is CASSRFGAGDTGELFF.

This clonotype was recorded at least ten times. The V and J genes are TRBV12-3 or TRBV12-4 and TRBJ1-4; TRBD1 might be the D (6 bases). The CDR3 is 12 residues long. V shed 4 bases and J shed 14 bases, with 14 bases lying between them. The CDR3 nucleotides are TGTGCCAGCAGTTCACACAGGGCGGGGCTGTTTTTT. Translating gives CASSSHRAGLFF.

This clonotype was found once. The rearrangement links TRBV7-9 to TRBJ2-5; D uncertain. Trimming cost V 5 bases and J 5 bases, with 12 bases left between them. The CDR3 loop spans 13 amino acids. Looked up from germline, CDR1 is SEHNR and CDR2 is FQNEAQ (reference sequence). CDR3 residues: CASSIIPGETQYF. The DNA for the CDR3 is TGTGCCAGCAGCATAATCCCCGGGGAGACCCAGTACTTC.

This clonotype was picked up a small number of times. The chain combines TRBV28 with TRBJ2-1; unclear D gene. The CDR3 runs to 19 residues. The germline CDR1 and CDR2 sequences are MDHEN and SYDVKM. V gave up 5 bases and J gave up 7 bases, with 30 bases separating them. Here the CDR3 DNA reads TGTGCCAGCAGTCCTCGCGCTTCATCTAGGGTTATTCGGATTAATGAGCAGTTCTTC. Amino acids: CASSPRASSRVIRINEQFF.

A few counts support this clonotype. The chain has TRBV20-1 and TRBJ2-2, with 9 bases lining up with TRBD1. The CDR3 loop spans 21 amino acids. Germline lookup yields CDR1 DFQATT and CDR2 SNEGSKA (reference sequence). V trimming: 2 bases; J trimming: 3 bases; junction bases outside the gene matches: 22. The CDR3 DNA reads TGCAGTGCTAGAAGGTTTTCCGGGACAGGGCTCAAGCGGGGTCACACCGGGGAGCTGTTTTTT. Its translation is CSARRFSGTGLKRGHTGELFF.

There are a few counts of this clonotype. The chain employs TRBV20-1 and TRBJ2-7; 8 bases agree with TRBD2. CDR3 size: 15 residues. V shed 0 bases, J shed 2 bases, and the junction held 6 bases outside the gene matches. CDR1 and CDR2 from the germline V gene are DFQATT and SNEGSKA (reference sequence). The CDR3 nucleotides read TGCAGTGCTAGAGATGTTGGGACTAGGGCCTACGAGCAGTACTTC. Protein product: CSARDVGTRAYEQYF.

This clonotype occurred a few times. The chain joins TRBV15 to TRBJ1-4; D gene uncertain. CDR1 is LNHNV, CDR2 YYDKDF, per germline (reference sequence). The CDR3 has 14 residues. Trimming removed 0 bases at V and 7 bases at J, with 9 bases between. The CDR3 DNA follows: TGTGCCACCAGCAGAGATCCTTGGGGTGAAAAACTGTTTTTT. This encodes CATSRDPWGEKLFF.

The J gene is TRBJ2-5, the V gene TRBV5-1, with 7 bases matching TRBD2. V lost 4 bases and J lost 0; bases outside the gene matches: 9. Germline CDR1 is SGHRS and CDR2 is YFSETQ. The CDR3 extends over 16 amino acids. The CDR3 nucleotides are TGCGCCAGCAGCCATCTAAGCGGGGTACACCAAGAGACCCAGTACTTC. Its translation: CASSHLSGVHQETQYF.